These 18 T cell receptor beta chains originate from one sample sequenced in a study of blood T cell repertoires in COVID-19 (dated by TCRdb to about 2020). The protocol used for the library was the immunoSEQ multiplex PCR assay. TCRdb holds this immuneACCESS table with in-frame rearrangements only. Some clones are missing; in checked studies, unresolved V genes explain under half, and the rest has no known cause. The table for this sample lists 150,000 to 200,000 clones; roughly 91% of them were counted only once. Jointly, the top ten make up roughly 6% of the sample. The specimen sequenced was peripheral blood. The receptors stem from a man in his forties with active or convalescent COVID-19.

This rearrangement joins TRBV7-2 to TRBJ1-6, with 10 bases that match TRBD1. CDR1 is SGHTA, CDR2 FQGNSA, per germline. The CDR3 has 14 amino acids. Losses at the gene ends were 5 bases for V and 10 bases for J; bases not matched to a gene: 5. The CDR3 loop is CASSLDRGQSPLHF. DNA for the CDR3: TGTGCCAGCAGCCTTGACAGGGGGCAATCACCCCTCCACTTT.

The V gene is TRBV19, the J gene TRBJ2-5, with 12 bases fitting TRBD1. The germline CDR1 and CDR2 sequences are LNHDA and SQIVND (reference sequence). The junction had 5 bases not matched to a gene; V was cut back by 2 bases and J by 4 bases. This CDR3 region has 16 residues. As DNA, the CDR3 is TGTGCCAGTAGTATAATAGGGGACAGGGGGCGAGAGACCCAGTACTTC. Its translation is CASSIIGDRGRETQYF.

This clone was seen only once. This chain links TRBV19 with TRBJ1-2; TRBD1 agrees at 7 bases. This CDR3 has 14 residues. The germline CDR1 and CDR2 sequences are LNHDA and SQIVND (reference sequence). The J segment lost 3 bases and the V segment lost 5 bases, leaving 6 bases of the junction unmatched. The CDR3 loop is CASSARQGDYGYTF. In nucleotides, the CDR3 is TGTGCCAGTAGTGCTCGACAGGGAGACTATGGCTACACCTTC.

The rearrangement uses TRBV6-5 and TRBJ2-7, with 10 bases fitting TRBD2. From germline, CDR1 is MNHEY and CDR2 SVGAGI. This CDR3 comprises 16 residues. V shed 2 bases, J shed 0 bases, and the junction held 4 bases outside the gene matches. CDR3 residues: CASSYRTSGNSYEQYF. DNA of the CDR3: TGTGCCAGCAGTTACCGGACTAGCGGCAACTCCTACGAGCAGTACTTC.

The chain joins TRBV10-3 to TRBJ1-4; the match to TRBD1 covers 8 bases. This CDR3 is built from 14 residues. Losses at the gene ends were 4 bases for V and 11 bases for J; bases not matched to a gene: 9. Germline values: CDR1 ENHRY, CDR2 SYGVKD. In DNA form, the CDR3 reads TGTGCCATCAGTGCCCCGGGGACAGGTGGGAAACTGTTTTTT. Translated, it gives CAISAPGTGGKLFF.

The chain has TRBV9 and TRBJ2-5; 9 bases match TRBD1. Trimming took 5 bases from V and 5 from J; bases not matched to a gene: 7. There are 14 residues in the CDR3. CDR1 and CDR2 from the germline V gene are SGDLS and YYNGEE. The CDR3 DNA is TGTGCCAGCAGTACAGGGGGCTTTTTGGAGACCCAGTACTTC. This translates into CASSTGGFLETQYF.

The rearrangement joins TRBV19 to TRBJ1-5, with TRBD1 identical over 7 bases. V lost 5 bases and J lost 9; bases outside the gene matches: 16. The CDR3 has 16 amino acids. Germline V gives CDR1 LNHDA, CDR2 SQIVND (reference sequence). CDR3 loop: CASSQGGRGSDRPQHF. The CDR3 DNA follows: TGTGCCAGTAGTCAGGGGGGCAGAGGGTCCGATAGGCCCCAGCATTTT.

The V gene is TRBV19, the J gene TRBJ2-5; 11 bases are shared with TRBD1. The CDR3 spans 15 residues. CDR1 is LNHDA and CDR2 is SQIVND in the germline V gene (reference sequence). J was trimmed by 4 bases and V by 9 bases; bases with no gene match: 10. This CDR3 reads CASSTRTGGVETQYF. CDR3 bases: TGTGCCAGCTCCACTCGGACAGGGGGCGTAGAGACCCAGTACTTC.

The CDR3 sequence is CASSPIRQGASGANVLTF. Written as DNA, the CDR3 is TGTGCCAGCTCACCAATCCGACAGGGGGCTTCTGGGGCCAACGTCCTGACTTTC. The genes are TRBV18 and TRBJ2-6; 10 bases are shared with TRBD1. CDR1 and CDR2 (germline): KGHSH, LQKENI. Germline trimming cut 2 bases from V and 1 base from J; bases unmatched to any gene: 5. This CDR3 is built from 18 residues. Using reference TRBV18 and TRBJ2-6 for the parts outside the CDR3, the full variable domain is NAGVMQNPRHLVRRRGQEARLRCSPMKGHSHVYWYRQLPEEGLKFMVYLQKENIIDESGMPKERFSAEFPKEGPSILRIQQVVRGDSAAYFCASSPIRQGASGANVLTFGAGSRLTVL.

This rearrangement joins TRBV15 to TRBJ1-3; TRBD1 aligns across 7 bases. With V trimmed by 3 bases and J by 4 bases, 15 bases remained unmatched. CDR1 is LNHNV, CDR2 YYDKDF, per germline (reference sequence). There are 18 residues in the CDR3. The CDR3 is CATSRSLVEGAWGNTIYF. In DNA form, the CDR3 reads TGTGCCACCAGCAGGAGCCTGGTAGAGGGGGCGTGGGGAAACACCATATATTTT.

The J gene is TRBJ2-1, the V gene TRBV6-6, with D possibly matching TRBD1 (6 bases). Trimming removed 0 bases from V and 9 bases from J, with 12 bases in between. This CDR3 is built from 14 residues. From germline, CDR1 is MNHNY and CDR2 SVGAGI (reference sequence). The CDR3 DNA reads as TGTGCCAGCAGTTACTCGGGGGCGGGCGCTGAGCAGTTCTTC. Its translation: CASSYSGAGAEQFF.

The chain links TRBV28 to TRBJ2-7; 8 bases match TRBD2. Trimming at V came to 4 bases and at J to 6 bases, leaving 14 bases not matched to a gene. CDR3 length: 16 amino acids. CDR1 MDHEN and CDR2 SYDVKM come from the germline V gene. The DNA of the CDR3 is TGTGCCAGCAGTTCGCCTTTAAGGAGCGGGAGCAGCGAGCAGTACTTC. It is translated as CASSSPLRSGSSEQYF.

In its sample, this clone was seen once. The chain links TRBV6-1 to TRBJ2-2, with 10 bases fitting TRBD2. Looked up from germline, CDR1 is MNHNS and CDR2 is SASEGT. Trimming removed 4 bases from V and 3 bases from J; junction bases left unmatched: 8. CDR3 length: 17 residues. CDR3 residues: CASSALAGVFYTGELFF. The CDR3 nucleotides are TGTGCCAGCAGTGCTCTAGCGGGAGTGTTCTACACCGGGGAGCTGTTTTTT.

The genes are TRBV5-1 and TRBJ2-7; no clear D gene. The CDR3 totals 13 residues. Trimming pared 6 bases from V and 0 bases from J, leaving 10 bases between. In germline, CDR1 is SGHRS, CDR2 YFSETQ. The CDR3 loop reads CASTQASSYEQYF. The CDR3 bases are TGCGCCAGCACGCAGGCCAGCTCCTACGAGCAGTACTTC.

This rearrangement joins TRBV7-2 to TRBJ2-7, with D perhaps TRBD1 (6 bases). CDR3 length: 15 residues. CDR1 and CDR2 from the germline V gene are SGHTA and FQGNSA. V was trimmed by 1 base and J by 4 bases, leaving 14 bases between them. CDR3 in amino acids: CASSLVSGAGYEQYF. Here the CDR3 DNA reads TGTGCCAGCAGCTTAGTATCAGGGGCTGGTTACGAGCAGTACTTC.

This chain uses TRBV5-1 with TRBJ1-6; 7 positions match TRBD1. This CDR3 contains 14 residues. Germline V gives CDR1 SGHRS, CDR2 YFSETQ. V trimming: 2 bases; J trimming: 9 bases; junction bases outside the gene matches: 5. CDR3 DNA: TGCGCCAGCAGCTTTACAGGGGAGGCTTCACCCCTCCACTTT. This sequence encodes CASSFTGEASPLHF.

V is TRBV6-5 and J is TRBJ1-2; TRBD1 might be the D (6 bases). Between the trimmed V and J ends, which lost 6 bases and 3 bases, there was a span of 11 bases. This CDR3 has 13 amino acids. In germline, CDR1 is MNHEY, CDR2 SVGAGI. The CDR3 DNA reads as TGTGCCAGCAGGGGCGGGGGCGACTATGGCTACACCTTC. Its translation is CASRGGGDYGYTF.

This chain joins TRBV5-4 and TRBJ2-2, with D possibly TRBD2 on 5 matching bases. The CDR3 runs to 15 residues. Looked up from germline, CDR1 is SGHNT and CDR2 is YYREEE (reference sequence). V lost 4 bases and J lost 0, with 10 bases in between. CDR3 nucleotide sequence: TGTGCCAGCAGCCCTCTAGCTTCGAACACCGGGGAGCTGTTTTTT. Its protein is CASSPLASNTGELFF.